This T cell receptor beta chain derives from a study of blood T cell repertoires in COVID-19. The ends were cut back, 6 bases at V and 4 bases at J, with 10 bases in the middle. From germline, CDR1 is MNHEY and CDR2 SVGAGI. There are 13 residues in the CDR3. In its sample, this clone was seen once. Some clones are missing from TCRdb's copy, which holds only in-frame ones; the method was immunoSEQ multiplex PCR. The sample consists of approximately 320,000 clones, just under 90% of them appearing once. The J gene is TRBJ1-3, the V gene TRBV6-5; D not resolved. This receptor was taken from a woman in her twenties or thirties with COVID-19, enrolled during active disease. The specimen sequenced was peripheral blood. CDR3 bases: TGTGCCAGCAGGGGAGTTCCAGGAAACACCATATATTTT. Translation: CASRGVPGNTIYF.